The clone carrying this T cell receptor beta chain was seen a few times. Original methodology: How many nucleated cells were present was estimated from reference gene primer amplification. The table came from immunoSEQ multiplex PCR; TCRdb's copy has only in-frame clones and leaves some out. The V and J calls and clone size are taken from that table; D and trimming were inferred from the DNA. The sample has about 270,000 clones; 83% are singletons. V gave up 4 bases and J gave up 5 bases, with 8 bases separating them. The CDR3 is made up of 13 amino acids. Germline-derived CDR1 and CDR2 are MNHEY and SVGAGI. This sample stems from a study of blood T cell repertoires in COVID-19. Study details: The United States, Italy and Spain were the sources of the acute and convalescent COVID-19 samples. T cells, B-cell-depleted T cells, or PBMCs provided the cDNA or gDNA that served as material.

The sequence was collected from a woman aged 50 to 60 who had recovered from COVID-19. The sequenced material came from peripheral blood. This chain joins TRBV6-5 and TRBJ2-2; D is uncertain. The CDR3 DNA is TGTGCCAGCAGTTCCCAGGCAACCGGGGAGCTGTTTTTT. This encodes CASSSQATGELFF.